This record concerns one T cell receptor beta chain sequence. This CDR3 spans 10 amino acids. The V gene's germline CDR1 is MNHEY and CDR2 SMNVEV (reference sequence). V lost 6 bases and J 14 bases, leaving 11 bases between the germline ends. The sample is drawn from a study of blood T cell repertoires in COVID-19. Study at large: The cDNA or gDNA used as material had been derived from T cells, B-cell-depleted T cells, or PBMCs.

Under the authors' procedure: Estimates of nucleated cell counts were drawn from the amplification of reference gene primers. Profiled with immunoSEQ multiplex PCR; TCRdb holds only in-frame clones, not every one. Clone size and V and J calls were adopted from that table, with D and trimming inferred from the DNA. The table lists about 220,000 clones, around three quarters of them singletons. V and J are TRBV27 and TRBJ2-1, with D maybe TRBD2 (5 bases). The origin of this receptor is a woman in her 70s with acute or convalescent COVID-19. Sequences were obtained from peripheral blood. DNA for the CDR3: TGTGCCAGCAGGAGAGGGAACAAGTTCTTC. This encodes CASRRGNKFF.